This TCR beta chain appears in the sequencing data of a study of cytomegalovirus exposure and HLA in healthy donors (dated by TCRdb to 2016 to 2017). About the study as a whole: An earlier analysis of some 600 of the donors reported about 300 Gb of sequence data and about 120 million unique TCR beta sequences obtained from about 179 million T cells. Approximately 300 gigabases of sequencing data and roughly 80 million unique TCR sequences made up an early release that covered over 550 HLA-typed donors. Among the roughly 410 genotyped donors, approximately 81% belonged to the genetic ancestry cluster associated with self-reported Caucasian donors. The aim of the study was to test whether cataloging public T cell receptors could identify signatures of past pathogen exposure. Using immunosequencing, the study profiled T cell repertoires from 640 or so subjects and related those repertoires to cytomegalovirus serostatus. A separate validation cohort of roughly 130 different subjects was used in addition to the roughly 670-subject first cohort. The study combined high-throughput TCR immunosequencing, statistical association of individual TCRs with disease status, and machine learning to predict cytomegalovirus infection status. A later analysis re-examined previously published TCR beta repertoires from more than 550 donors and added high-resolution HLA genotyping to investigate patterns of TCR occurrence. Rather than drawing on any new phenotypic data, the later analysis identified candidate immune exposures from TCR beta sequences and the way those sequences occurred across donors. In an earlier analysis of 587 of the donors, high-throughput TCR beta sequencing was used to judge whether each TCR beta V gene segment behaved as functional or pseudogenic. Donor age, sex, ethnicity and CMV serostatus were compiled together with the repertoire data. A later genetic analysis used genome-wide SNP genotypes for about 65% of the roughly 670 donors, treating that subset as a discovery cohort. Every discovery cohort repertoire had been produced on one sequencing platform. HLA typing included class I and class II loci at four-digit resolution. Typing coverage varied by locus: about 629-630 donors for A, B, C, DRB1 and DQB1; 500 to 550 for DQA1; nearly 610 for DPA1; roughly 450 for DPB1. Roughly five DR-DQ haplotypes were handled as single units for association and clustering because linkage in the cohort was strong. Among 300 to 500 genotyped donors of the cohort, an average of around 250,000 unique TCR beta nucleotide sequences was sequenced per donor, of which 15% to 20% were non-productive.

As to this clone: The target of this receptor is not known. No base quality information exists; no much larger clone differs at one position.

The study at large found these results: Broadly in line with IMGT annotations, most TCR beta V segments showed up in productive rearrangements about 87% or about 30% of the time in an earlier analysis of several hundred of the donors. According to a later analysis, TCR association rates differed among HLA loci, with DRB1 alleles showing the most associated TCRs and HLA-C alleles showing the fewest. In a later genetic analysis, fewer N-insertions in productive TCRs were reported among donors in an Asian-associated ancestry cluster than the roughly 700-donor mean. Correlated functional status among segregating V segments might reflect linkage disequilibrium, but an unknown experimental factor could not be ruled out. In the study, 150 to 200 TCR beta chains were listed as associated with cytomegalovirus. Several of the top co-occurrence clusters appeared to be linked to parvovirus B19, influenza, CMV and Epstein-Barr virus, according to a later analysis. The classifier was reported to diagnose cytomegalovirus status with high specificity and sensitivity in both the original cohort and the validation cohort. Strong co-occurrence of HLA alleles, especially DR and DQ, made assigning TCR associations to individual alleles difficult. In vitro tests confirmed that a few of the cytomegalovirus-associated TCR beta chains recognize cytomegalovirus antigens. Only TCR beta chains were sequenced in this cohort, and the absence of alpha or paired-chain data limited detectable features. The authors suggested that the approach could potentially be extended to other disease states and immunological phenotypes. V-gene and J-gene trimming of TCR beta chains was associated with a missense DCLRE1C variant in a later genetic analysis, and the association was replicated in an independent cohort. At a false discovery rate of 0.05, a later analysis linked roughly 17,000 TCR beta sequences to specific HLA alleles. The presence/absence analyses assumed that sequencing depth was roughly uniform across donors, and that assumption may not be true. Because counts were too low, 15 to 20 rarely observed V segments, including chromosome 9 orphons, were excluded from the earlier analysis of 587 of the donors. For the cohort, immune exposure information was limited to CMV serostatus. Most CMV-associated TCR beta chains appeared to be HLA-restricted in a later analysis, and the HLA associations seemed to be driven largely by CMV exposure. A further reported finding was that TCR beta sequences accurately predicted the HLA-A and HLA-B alleles for most subjects in the first cohort. Across donors, most TCR sequences were observed very rarely, whereas some public TCRs were present in many individuals. In a later analysis, HLA-associated TCR beta chains were found to be more clonally expanded and to have lower generation probabilities than equally common non-associated chains. HLA typing was unavailable for some donors at each locus, so association tests used only the typed subset. Because the 87-base-pair reads could not distinguish some IMGT-functional V segments, including TRBV6-2 and TRBV6-3, those segments were excluded. A cluster of highly shared sequence variants was judged likely to be a technical artifact of the sequencing pipeline.

The germline ends are 8 bases apart after V is trimmed by 3 bases and J by 6 bases. CDR1 and CDR2 (SGHAT, FQNNGV) derive from the germline V gene. The CDR3 covers 13 residues, taking in both the cysteine and the phenylalanine. Of the read, only the CDR3 DNA is kept; its 39 bases are in frame from base 1. The method was the immunoSEQ multiplex PCR assay. For the multiplex PCR, a mixture combining 60 forward primers for TCR Vbeta segments and 13 reverse primers for TCR Jbeta segments was used. The CDR3 region of rearranged TCR beta genes was amplified from genomic DNA by a multiplex PCR assay. The Illumina HiSeq System was used to sequence the amplified TCR beta libraries as 87-base-pair reads. As for the original processing: In a later analysis, tens of millions of unique TCR beta chains were counted across the 500 to 700 repertoires, and roughly 11 million of these chains were shared by at least two donors. Raw reads were error-corrected and collapsed into unique sequences by a nearest-neighbor algorithm in which closely related sequences were merged to remove PCR and sequencing errors. V, D and J gene segments were assigned by aligning CDR3 sequences to IMGT reference sequences. For a sequence to be retained, a match of at least six nucleotides was required to both a V gene segment and a J gene segment. A rearrangement counted as productive if the CDR3 had no stop codons and remained in frame with V and J, and every other rearrangement counted as non-productive. CDR3 was defined according to IMGT convention as the region running from the second conserved V-encoded cysteine to the conserved J-encoded phenylalanine. The earlier analysis of some 600 of the donors excluded sequences that lacked an unambiguous match to a single V gene segment. In an earlier analysis of 587 of the donors, a V segment was called functional when productive rearrangements were above 56.7%, and segregating when the standard deviation between donors exceeded 5%. A statistical classification framework was built to diagnose cytomegalovirus status from the catalog of TCR beta chain sequences. A later analysis assigned V and J genes by comparing TCR nucleotide sequences with IMGT/GENE-DB human TR gene sequences. In a later analysis, CDR3 sequences and most-parsimonious VDJ recombination scenarios were assigned using the TCRdist pipeline. In a later analysis, each TCR beta chain was defined by its CDR3 amino acid sequence together with its V-gene family, and reads without a unique V-gene family were excluded. As a way to deal with suspected cross-contamination and a sequencing artifact, a later analysis dropped 592 nucleotide sequences that were highly shared and had low generation probability. In a later analysis, a clonal expansion index was calculated for each public chain from normalized within-repertoire ranks of inferred template counts. Generation probabilities in a later analysis came from a VDJ recombination model fitted to out-of-frame rearrangements, and those results were checked against IGoR. Hypergeometric tests were used in a later analysis to score TCR-TCR, TCR-HLA and TCR-CMV co-occurrence, with a repertoire-size bias correction applied to the TCR pairs. A later analysis estimated false discovery rates by permuting HLA or CMV assignments 20 times. In a later analysis, co-occurring TCRs were grouped using DBSCAN, with TCRdist sequence similarity added in when clustering inside HLA-allele-positive subsets. Repertoires with fewer than 30,000 or more than 120,000 public chains, plus five repertoires with anomalous nucleotide sharing, were excluded from co-occurrence clustering. TCRdb re-hosts the immuneACCESS table, in-frame sequences only. Its copies lack some clones; in the studies checked, an unresolved V gene accounts for under half of them, and the cause for the rest is not known. Clonal size and the V and J genes are those of that table, whereas D and trimming came from the DNA. The sample yields more than 110,000 clones; roughly four fifths were counted once. Of the sample, under 15% falls within the top ten clones.

In total, approximately 610 healthy bone marrow donors made up the cohort. At the time of sampling, every cohort member was nominally healthy, though immune exposures that went unrecorded were likely present. Of the approximately 610 cohort members, 289 had positive CMV serostatus and around 350 had negative CMV serostatus, and CMV serostatus was not recorded for the donor. A peripheral blood sample was collected from each donor, and TCR beta sequencing was performed on peripheral blood mononuclear cells. The Qiagen DNeasy Blood Extraction Kit was used to extract genomic DNA from the blood cell samples.

The material sequenced was PBMCs. This clonotype was obtained from a human donor in good health. The rearrangement joined TRBV11-2 to TRBJ2-2, with the D gene not clear enough to name. The base sequence is TGTGCCAGCAGCTTCTATCTTCCCGGGGAGCTGTTTTTT. Its translation is CASSFYLPGELFF.